This TCR beta chain was sequenced for a study of blood T cell repertoires in COVID-19. There are 15 residues in the CDR3. Germline V lookup: CDR1 SEHNR, CDR2 FQNEAQ (reference sequence). Trimming removed 5 bases from V and 7 bases from J; junction bases left unmatched: 8. Assay: immunoSEQ multiplex PCR; the TCRdb copy retains only in-frame clones and omits some. The data show 190,000 or so clones, 94% seen once. The sequencing sample was made of peripheral blood. The rearrangement links TRBV7-9 to TRBJ1-6, with 7 bases identical to TRBD1. The TCR originated in a man younger than 40 with COVID-19, enrolled during active disease. Here the CDR3 DNA reads TGTGCCAGCAGCCCGGAGGACAGGAGAAATTCACCCCTCCACTTT. This translates into CASSPEDRRNSPLHF.